A single sample is the source of the 22 T cell receptor beta chains below, sequenced in a study of cytomegalovirus exposure and HLA in healthy donors. Amplification used 60 Vbeta primers and 13 Jbeta primers. The protocol was immunoSEQ multiplex PCR, while the TCRdb copy is restricted to in-frame clones and leaves out a portion. The table lists just over 80,000 clones. Sequencing was performed on PBMCs. The receptors shown here come from a woman in her twenties or thirties in good health and CMV-seronegative.

The CDR3 here is CASSSGTSVYQETQYF. DNA of the CDR3: TGTGCCAGCAGCTCCGGGACTAGCGTATACCAAGAGACCCAGTACTTC. The chain carries TRBV7-9 and TRBJ2-5; 10 bases agree with TRBD2. CDR3 length: 16 amino acids. Germline values: CDR1 SEHNR, CDR2 FQNEAQ (reference sequence). V lost 4 bases to trimming and J lost 0 bases; unmatched junction nucleotides: 5.

This chain connects TRBV13 to TRBJ2-7, with 10 bases fitting TRBD1. The CDR3 has 14 amino acids. J lost 3 bases, V lost 4 bases, and 3 bases had no gene match. Germline CDR1 PRHDT, CDR2 FYEKMQ (reference sequence). The CDR3 is CASSCRDRGYEQYF. CDR3 DNA sequence: TGTGCCAGCAGCTGCCGGGACAGGGGCTACGAGCAGTACTTC.

The chain joins TRBV5-5 to TRBJ1-1, with no clear D. Trimming took 0 bases from V and 0 from J, leaving 3 bases between them. The germline CDR1 and CDR2 sequences are SGHKS and YYEKEE (reference sequence). The CDR3 spans 13 residues. CDR3 bases: TGTGCCAGCAGCTTGGGAGTGAACACTGAAGCTTTCTTT. Amino acid sequence: CASSLGVNTEAFF.

The rearrangement uses TRBV5-1 and TRBJ2-1, with TRBD1 as a possible D gene (5 bases). The CDR3 spans 14 residues. V was trimmed by 5 bases and J by 3 bases, leaving 12 bases between them. CDR1 and CDR2 (germline): SGHRS, YFSETQ. CDR3 residues: CASSSSQGYNEQFF. Written as DNA, the CDR3 is TGCGCCAGCAGTTCCAGCCAGGGCTACAATGAGCAGTTCTTC.

The chain combines TRBV20-1 with TRBJ2-1; no firm D call. Germline V gives CDR1 DFQATT, CDR2 SNEGSKA (reference sequence). Trimming removed 3 bases from V and 10 bases from J, with 10 bases in between. There are 11 residues in the CDR3. CDR3 protein: CSASRAREQFF. The CDR3 region has the DNA TGCAGTGCTAGCCGCGCTAGGGAGCAGTTCTTC.

CDR3 nucleotide sequence: TGTGCCAGCTCACCGGGACTAGCGGGAGGGGGTAATGAGCAGTTCTTC. Its protein product is CASSPGLAGGGNEQFF. V gene TRBV18 combines with J gene TRBJ2-1, with 16 bases that match TRBD2. The CDR3 sequence is 16 residues long. V lost 3 bases, J lost 7 bases, and 3 bases stayed unmatched. Germline CDR1 reads KGHSH; CDR2 reads LQKENI.

The chain links TRBV2 to TRBJ1-5; TRBD1 might be the D (6 bases). There are 13 residues in the CDR3. V was cut by 5 bases and J by 5 bases, with 10 bases left in between. Germline V lookup: CDR1 SNHLY, CDR2 FYNNEI. DNA for the CDR3: TGTGCCAGCAGTCCGGACAGCTATCAGCCCCAGCATTTT. Translating it yields CASSPDSYQPQHF.

Here the CDR3 DNA reads TGTGCCAGCAGTGTTAGGGGGCGCAATGAAAAACTGTTTTTT. It encodes CASSVRGRNEKLFF. The gene calls are TRBV6-1 and TRBJ1-4; 7 bases are shared with TRBD1. Unmatched junction bases numbered 4, after V lost 4 bases and J lost 5 bases. The length of the CDR3 is 14 residues. In germline, CDR1 is MNHNS, CDR2 SASEGT.

The CDR3, as DNA: TGTGCCAGCAGCTTTAGCTCTAATGAGCAGTTCTTC. This sequence encodes CASSFSSNEQFF. The chain is built from TRBV5-6 and TRBJ2-1; no reliable D call. This CDR3 region has 12 residues. Germline V CDR1 and CDR2: SGHDT, YYEEEE. With 2 bases removed from V and 7 bases from J, the gap between germline ends came to 7 bases.

The V gene is TRBV14, the J gene TRBJ2-6; TRBD2 aligns across 9 bases. Losses at the gene ends were 0 bases for V and 4 bases for J; bases not matched to a gene: 7. The CDR3 sequence is 18 residues long. Germline V gene data show CDR1 as SGHDN and CDR2 as FVKESK. The CDR3 spells CASSQESLGLAGANVLTF. CDR3 nucleotide sequence: TGTGCCAGCAGCCAAGAATCCCTCGGACTAGCGGGGGCCAACGTCCTGACTTTC. Based on the CDR3 plus reference TRBV14 and TRBJ2-6, the full variable domain is EAGVTQFPSHSVIEKGQTVTLRCDPISGHDNLYWYRRVMGKEIKFLLHFVKESKQDESGMPNNRFLAERTGGTYSTLKVQPAELEDSGVYFCASSQESLGLAGANVLTFGAGSRLTVL.

The chain combines TRBV19 with TRBJ1-5; possibly TRBD1 for D (5 bases). The CDR3 is 13 amino acids. Trimming shortened V by 5 bases and J by 5 bases, and 10 bases separated the two germline ends. Germline V CDR1 and CDR2: LNHDA, SQIVND (reference sequence). CDR3 DNA: TGTGCCAGTAGTCTACAGGACGATCAGCCCCAGCATTTT. As protein: CASSLQDDQPQHF.

The rearrangement joins TRBV30 to TRBJ2-7, with 13 bases identical to TRBD2. CDR1 and CDR2 (germline): GTSNPN, SVGIG (reference sequence). The CDR3 totals 19 residues. V lost 2 bases and J lost 7; bases outside the gene matches: 20. The CDR3 loop reads CAWSRKPGLAGRSRGEQYF. CDR3 DNA sequence: TGTGCCTGGAGTCGAAAACCGGGACTAGCGGGAAGGTCCAGGGGGGAGCAGTACTTC.

The chain employs TRBV6-5 and TRBJ1-1, with D perhaps matching TRBD1 (6 bases). V gave up 6 bases and J gave up 4 bases, with 15 bases separating them. Germline V gene lookup returns CDR1 MNHEY and CDR2 SVGAGI. The CDR3 length is 14 residues. The CDR3 DNA sequence: TGTGCCAGCAGGTCGCAGGGGTTCAGCACTGAAGCTTTCTTT. Its protein product is CASRSQGFSTEAFF.

The rearrangement links TRBV4-1 to TRBJ1-3, with a possible D match to TRBD1 (5 bases). Germline V CDR1 and CDR2: MGHRA, YSYEKL. Between the trimmed V and J ends, which lost 0 bases and 5 bases, there was a span of 14 bases. The CDR3 sequence is 16 residues long. Written as DNA, the CDR3 is TGCGCCAGCAGCCAAGAAGTACGGACACAAAGAAACACCATATATTTT. Encoded protein: CASSQEVRTQRNTIYF.

The V and J genes are TRBV15 and TRBJ2-2; 14 bases match TRBD2. The CDR3 contains 19 residues. Germline CDR1 reads LNHNV; CDR2 reads YYDKDF (reference sequence). V was clipped by 2 bases and J by 3 bases; unmatched bases: 8. CDR3 DNA: TGTGCCACCAGCAGATCGAGACTAGCGGGAGGGCCCCACACCGGGGAGCTGTTTTTT. It is translated as CATSRSRLAGGPHTGELFF.

The gene calls are TRBV27 and TRBJ2-7; unclear D gene. Germline values: CDR1 MNHEY, CDR2 SMNVEV (reference sequence). This CDR3 has 16 residues. V shed 5 bases and J shed 2 bases, with 19 bases lying between them. CDR3 sequence: CASSPVLTRGPYEQYF. In DNA, the CDR3 is TGTGCCAGCAGTCCCGTGTTGACGCGCGGCCCCTACGAGCAGTACTTC.

The chain has TRBV11-3 and TRBJ2-5; 10 bases map to TRBD2. This CDR3 has 15 amino acids. The trim removed 5 bases at V and 5 bases at J, leaving 8 bases unmatched. CDR1 and CDR2 from the germline V gene are SGHNT and YENEEA. CDR3 sequence reads: CASSAGTSAQETQYF. The CDR3 nucleotides are TGTGCCAGCAGCGCAGGGACTAGCGCCCAGGAGACCCAGTACTTC. The whole variable domain, remainder taken from reference TRBV11-3 and TRBJ2-5, is EAGVVQSPRYKIIEKKQPVAFWCNPISGHNTLYWYLQNLGQGPELLIRYENEEAVDDSQLPKDRFSAERLKGVDSTLKIQPAELGDSAVYLCASSAGTSAQETQYFGPGTRLLVL.

J is TRBJ2-7 and V is TRBV6-1, with TRBD1 identical over 9 bases. V trimming: 3 bases; J trimming: 3 bases; junction bases outside the gene matches: 3. Germline loops: CDR1 MNHNS, CDR2 SASEGT. The CDR3 sequence is 14 residues long. CDR3 in DNA: TGTGCCAGCAGTGAGGGGGGACAGGGCTACGAGCAGTACTTC. Protein sequence: CASSEGGQGYEQYF.

CDR3 in DNA: TGTGCCAGCAGCTTACAGGGAGGACCGCCAGATACGCAGTATTTT. It translates to CASSLQGGPPDTQYF. This chain links TRBV7-2 with TRBJ2-3; D possibly corresponds to TRBD2 (6 bases). V lost 2 bases, J lost 4 bases, and 13 bases lay in between. CDR3 length: 15 residues. Germline lookup yields CDR1 SGHTA and CDR2 FQGNSA.

The rearrangement joins TRBV19 to TRBJ2-7; 8 nucleotides line up with TRBD2. CDR1 and CDR2 from the germline V gene are LNHDA and SQIVND (reference sequence). V shed 5 bases and J 2 bases; nucleotides not matched to a gene: 2. The CDR3 sequence is 13 residues long. The CDR3 reads CASSAGLAYEQYF. The CDR3 nucleotides read TGTGCCAGTAGTGCGGGACTAGCCTACGAGCAGTACTTC.

V gene TRBV9 combines with J gene TRBJ1-5, with D perhaps TRBD1 (5 bases). V was cut by 3 bases and J by 6 bases, with 13 bases left in between. Germline CDR1 is SGDLS and CDR2 is YYNGEE. The CDR3 totals 14 residues. CDR3 in amino acids: CASSEDDGAQPQHF. The CDR3 DNA reads TGTGCCAGCAGCGAAGACGATGGGGCTCAGCCCCAGCATTTT.

The chain links TRBV5-4 to TRBJ2-3; D not certain. There are 13 residues in the CDR3. CDR1 SGHNT and CDR2 YYREEE come from the germline V gene (reference sequence). V was cut by 3 bases and J by 0 bases, with 5 bases left in between. The CDR3 DNA reads TGTGCCAGCAGCTCTACGAGCACAGATACGCAGTATTTT. Its translation: CASSSTSTDTQYF.